The clone carrying this TCR beta chain was counted only a few times. Antigen unknown. Unique molecular identifiers tagged the TCRbeta library. TCRdb re-derived calls from the PCR reads in MiXCR, one entry per CDR3 protein. The top ten hold roughly a quarter of the sample, which has a few hundred thousand distinct CDR3 sequences, around 10% seen once. The data originate from a study of T-cell reconstitution after alpha-beta-depleted transplantation in children. The study, taken as a whole, reports: By about two months after transplant, alpha-beta T cells reportedly arose from several hundred graft clones that had expanded. Hyperexpanded clones declined; after one year, newly produced T cells mostly supplied diversity.

Germline CDR1 is SGHRS and CDR2 is YFSETQ. The CDR3 sequence is 17 residues long. V shed 0 bases and J 3 bases; nucleotides not matched to a gene: 7. The material was peripheral blood, obtained 180 days after TCRalphabeta/CD19-depleted stem cell transplant. The chain employs TRBV5-1 and TRBJ2-4, with 9 bases matching TRBD1. This TCR was recovered from a male patient aged 2 to 9 who had a stem cell transplant for chronic granulomatous disease, so the T cells may come from the graft donor. In DNA form, the CDR3 reads TGCGCCAGCAGCTTGGTTGGGACAGGGATTAGCAAAAACATTCAGTACTTC. Translation gives CASSLVGTGISKNIQYF.